Listed below are T cell receptor beta chains from one sample, sequenced in a study of breast tumors, draining lymph nodes, adjacent tissues. TCRdb re-derived calls from the multiplex PCR reads in MiXCR, one entry per CDR3 protein. The sample includes under 85,000 distinct CDR3 sequences, about 20% seen only once; the top ten take around 2.4%. The sequenced material came from axillary lymph node tissue. These receptors originate from a female donor with breast cancer. Some clones in this sample may be carry-over from other donors' samples. Both conserved end residues are part of each CDR3. Fields, in order: V gene, CDR3 length, clone size, D gene, J gene, CDR3 protein, CDR3 DNA. D genes are given only for firm matches. Size is stated for part of the rows, as once, few or many counts, or as a class when the clone is expanded.

>TRBV12-3/TRBV12-4|14|few|TRBD1|TRBJ1-1
CASSLGQGGAEAFF
TGTGCCAGCAGCCTCGGACAGGGTGGAGCCGAAGCTTTCTTT
>TRBV28|15|many|.|TRBJ1-5
CASSLYGNSNQPQHF
TGTGCCAGCAGTTTGTACGGAAATAGCAATCAGCCCCAGCATTTT
>TRBV5-1|11|once|.|TRBJ2-7
CASMRGHEQYF
TGCGCCAGCATGAGGGGCCACGAGCAGTACTTC
>TRBV7-9|13|.|.|TRBJ1-1
CASSKTGPNEAFF
TGTGCCAGCAGCAAGACAGGACCAAATGAAGCTTTCTTT
>TRBV9|15|many|TRBD2|TRBJ2-1
CASSLWSGSSGEQFF
TGTGCCAGCAGCCTCTGGAGCGGGAGCAGTGGTGAGCAGTTCTTC
>TRBV20-1|18|many|TRBD2|TRBJ2-2
CSARDRTSGRTNTGELFF
TGCAGTGCTAGAGATCGAACTAGCGGGAGGACGAACACCGGGGAGCTGTTTTTT
>TRBV11-2|17|many|.|TRBJ2-1
CASSLEIAGSSYNEQFF
TGTGCCAGCAGCTTAGAGATTGCGGGGAGCTCCTACAATGAGCAGTTCTTC
>TRBV12-3/TRBV12-4|19|.|TRBD1|TRBJ2-6
CASRGPGQRHLSGANVLTF
TGTGCCAGCAGGGGACCGGGACAGCGCCATCTCTCTGGGGCCAACGTCCTGACTTTC
>TRBV15|13|many|.|TRBJ2-7
CATSRGISYEQYF
TGTGCCACCAGCAGAGGGATAAGTTACGAGCAGTACTTC
>TRBV5-4|14|.|TRBD1|TRBJ2-3
CAGKTGLFTDTQYF
TGTGCCGGGAAGACAGGGCTTTTCACAGATACGCAGTATTTT
>TRBV7-9|16|many|.|TRBJ2-6
CASSLAGVSGANVLTF
TGTGCCAGCAGCTTAGCCGGCGTTTCTGGGGCCAACGTCCTGACTTTC
>TRBV12-3/TRBV12-4|13|many|.|TRBJ2-7
CASRSSGSYEQYF
TGTGCCAGCAGATCTTCAGGGAGCTACGAGCAGTACTTC
>TRBV28|14|few|TRBD2|TRBJ2-1
CASSLNSGSNEQFF
TGTGCCAGCAGTTTAAATAGCGGGTCCAATGAGCAGTTCTTC
>TRBV4-2|15|many|.|TRBJ1-2
CASSQDWSVNYGYTF
TGTGCCAGCAGCCAAGATTGGTCGGTGAACTATGGCTACACCTTC
>TRBV15|15|many|TRBD2|TRBJ2-1
CATSTFQRETLEQFF
TGTGCCACCAGCACCTTTCAGCGGGAGACTCTTGAGCAGTTCTTC
>TRBV6-6|14|.|.|TRBJ1-6
CASLPGRYNSPLHF
TGTGCCAGTCTGCCGGGACGGTATAATTCACCCCTCCACTTT
>TRBV5-6|16|many|.|TRBJ1-3
CASSSSGGPSGNTIYF
TGTGCCAGCAGCTCCAGCGGAGGGCCCTCTGGAAACACCATATATTTT
>TRBV18|14|.|.|TRBJ1-1
CASSPSRWATEAFF
TGTGCCAGCTCACCAAGTAGATGGGCCACTGAAGCTTTCTTT
>TRBV2|12|many|.|TRBJ1-4
CASSSVNEKLFF
TGTGCCAGCAGCTCCGTAAATGAAAAACTGTTTTTT
>TRBV20-1|15|many|.|TRBJ1-2
CSARVQNRGFYGYTF
TGCAGTGCTAGAGTTCAGAATCGAGGGTTCTATGGCTACACCTTC
>TRBV7-6|17|many|TRBD2|TRBJ2-2
CASSLSLAGGWTGELFF
TGTGCCAGCAGCTTAAGCCTAGCGGGAGGCTGGACCGGGGAGCTGTTTTTT
>TRBV11-2|19|many|TRBD2|TRBJ2-7
CASSLSGTSGAHRSYEQYF
TGTGCCAGCAGTTTAAGTGGTACTAGCGGGGCCCATAGGTCCTACGAGCAGTACTTC
>TRBV27|15|many|TRBD2|TRBJ2-7
CASSQVGLAPYEQYF
TGTGCCAGCAGTCAAGTGGGACTAGCCCCCTACGAGCAGTACTTC
>TRBV5-1|15|many|.|TRBJ2-3
CASSLASGVPDTQYF
TGCGCCAGCAGCTTGGCGTCGGGGGTTCCAGATACGCAGTATTTT
>TRBV11-2|14|many|TRBD2|TRBJ2-1
CASSFASGSGEQFF
TGTGCCAGCAGCTTCGCTAGCGGGAGTGGCGAGCAGTTCTTC
>TRBV3-1|15|.|.|TRBJ2-2
CASSQLGADTGELFF
TGTGCCAGCAGCCAACTAGGGGCCGACACCGGGGAGCTGTTTTTT
>TRBV2|17|many|TRBD1|TRBJ2-1
CASSPRLGTVSYNEQFF
TGTGCCAGCAGCCCAAGGCTCGGGACAGTCTCCTACAATGAGCAGTTCTTC
>TRBV19|15|many|.|TRBJ2-3
CASSIETGSTDTQYF
TGTGCCAGTAGTATAGAAACGGGGAGCACAGATACGCAGTATTTT
>TRBV5-1|15|many|.|TRBJ2-3
CASSLQTASTDTQYF
TGCGCCAGCAGCTTACAGACAGCTAGCACAGATACGCAGTATTTT
>TRBV6-5|17|many|TRBD2|TRBJ2-1
CASSYSASGGTYNEQFF
TGTGCCAGCAGTTACTCGGCTAGCGGGGGAACCTACAATGAGCAGTTCTTC
>TRBV4-3|13|many|.|TRBJ1-2
CASRGPETYGYTF
TGCGCCAGCAGAGGGCCGGAGACCTATGGCTACACCTTC
>TRBV6-2/TRBV6-3|17|.|.|TRBJ1-3
CASSFILGPSSGNTIYF
TGTGCCAGCAGTTTTATTTTGGGGCCGAGCTCTGGAAACACCATATATTTT
>TRBV7-9|14|many|.|TRBJ1-5
CASSPDSFNQPQHF
TGTGCCAGCAGCCCTGACAGTTTCAATCAGCCCCAGCATTTT
>TRBV30|14|once|.|TRBJ2-3
CAWSTGRRTDRQYF
TGTGCCTGGAGTACCGGACGTCGCACAGATAGGCAGTATTTT
>TRBV11-2|15|.|.|TRBJ2-2
CASSLPAGDTGEPFF
TGTGCCAGCAGCTTACCGGCCGGGGACACCGGGGAGCCGTTTTTT
>TRBV5-8|11|many|.|TRBJ2-7
CASGVVSEQYF
TGTGCCAGCGGCGTGGTCTCGGAGCAGTACTTC
>TRBV27|15|.|TRBD1|TRBJ2-2
CASGRDRGAAGELFF
TGTGCCAGCGGACGGGACAGGGGGGCGGCCGGGGAGCTGTTTTTT
>TRBV19|13|many|.|TRBJ2-7
CASSVGLGLEQYF
TGTGCCAGTAGTGTCGGACTGGGGCTCGAGCAGTACTTC
>TRBV11-3|13|many|TRBD2|TRBJ2-7
CASSWRTSAEQYF
TGTGCCAGCAGCTGGCGAACTAGCGCAGAGCAGTACTTC
>TRBV10-3|13|many|.|TRBJ1-5
CAISDGVDQPQHF
TGTGCCATCAGTGATGGGGTCGATCAGCCCCAGCATTTT
>TRBV20-1|16|many|TRBD1|TRBJ2-3
CSARATDRGHSDTQYF
TGCAGTGCTAGAGCCACGGACAGGGGGCATTCAGATACGCAGTATTTT
>TRBV4-3|17|many|TRBD2|TRBJ2-1
CASSQVPAGGPRGEQFF
TGCGCCAGCAGCCAAGTCCCAGCGGGAGGGCCTAGGGGTGAGCAGTTCTTC
>TRBV3-1|16|few|.|TRBJ2-7
CASSSHGRSPSYEQYF
TGTGCCAGCAGCTCCCATGGCAGGTCTCCGTCCTACGAGCAGTACTTC
>TRBV3-1|17|.|TRBD2|TRBJ2-5
CASSQTLSGRIQETQYF
TGTGCCAGCAGCCAAACCTTGAGCGGGAGGATCCAAGAGACCCAGTACTTC
>TRBV19|15|.|.|TRBJ2-2
CASSPLTGNTGELFF
TGTGCCAGTAGTCCACTGACAGGGAACACCGGGGAGCTGTTTTTT
>TRBV10-1|18|.|.|TRBJ1-4
CASSESIGQTATNERLFF
TGCGCCAGCAGTGAGTCGATAGGACAGACAGCAACTAATGAGAGACTGTTTTTT
>TRBV27|17|few|TRBD2|TRBJ2-5
CASSFRAGGPPQETQYF
TGTGCCAGCAGTTTCAGAGCGGGAGGGCCACCCCAAGAGACCCAGTACTTC
>TRBV10-3|13|many|TRBD1|TRBJ2-7
CATLQDRYYEQYF
TGTGCCACCTTGCAGGACAGGTACTACGAGCAGTACTTC
>TRBV20-1|13|many|.|TRBJ2-5
CSARDRVVETQYF
TGCAGTGCTAGAGACAGGGTTGTGGAGACCCAGTACTTC
>TRBV20-1|16|many|.|TRBJ2-3
CSAISERGHFTDTQYF
TGCAGTGCTATCTCCGAGCGGGGACACTTCACAGATACGCAGTATTTT
>TRBV20-1|20|many|TRBD2|TRBJ2-1
CSANLRGLAGGPGAYNEQFF
TGCAGTGCTAACCTCAGGGGACTAGCGGGAGGCCCCGGAGCCTACAATGAGCAGTTCTTC
>TRBV20-1|14|many|.|TRBJ2-1
CSAARGASYNEQFF
TGCAGTGCTGCACGGGGGGCCTCCTACAATGAGCAGTTCTTC
>TRBV9|16|many|TRBD2|TRBJ2-7
CASSPLPGTTVYEQYF
TGTGCCAGCAGCCCTTTACCGGGGACTACAGTCTACGAGCAGTACTTC
>TRBV19|15|few|.|TRBJ2-4
CASRPSRGSKNIQYF
TGTGCCAGTAGACCGTCGCGGGGTTCCAAAAACATTCAGTACTTC
>TRBV18|13|few|.|TRBJ2-1
CASSPPARPEQFF
TGTGCCAGCTCACCACCTGCCCGGCCTGAGCAGTTCTTC
>TRBV6-1|14|.|.|TRBJ2-1
CASGVMKGGNEQFF
TGTGCCAGCGGCGTTATGAAGGGTGGGAATGAGCAGTTCTTC